One and the same sample provided the 20 T cell receptor beta chains below, sequenced in a study of blood T cell repertoires in COVID-19. Here immunoSEQ multiplex PCR was the method, and the copy in TCRdb shows in-frame clones only, minus some. In the table there are around 290,000 clones, 88% of which are singletons. The sequenced material came from PBMCs or T cells enriched from blood (not recorded which). The receptors were sampled from a woman aged 55-75 years in a cohort exposed to, infected with or recovered from COVID-19 (not recorded which).

The chain recombines TRBV18 with TRBJ2-1, with TRBD2 as a possible D gene (6 bases). The CDR3 spans 13 residues. With 6 bases removed from V and 1 base from J, the gap between germline ends came to 7 bases. The germline V gene has CDR1 KGHSH and CDR2 LQKENI. The CDR3 here is CASSGGSYNEQFF. Written as DNA, the CDR3 is TGTGCCAGCTCTGGGGGGTCCTACAATGAGCAGTTCTTC.

As DNA, the CDR3 is TGCGCCAGCAGCCAAGAAAGGCGGCGAGAGCAGTTCTTC. This codes for CASSQERRREQFF. The genes are TRBV4-3 and TRBJ2-1; D remains unclear. V was trimmed by 0 bases and J by 10 bases, leaving 10 bases between them. Germline V gene data show CDR1 as LGHNA and CDR2 as YSLEER. CDR3 size: 13 residues.

This chain uses TRBV3-1 (or the pseudogene TRBV3-2) with TRBJ2-3, with 7 bases lining up with TRBD2. The CDR3 contains 16 residues. J lost 0 bases, V lost 3 bases, and 6 bases had no gene match. CDR1 and CDR2 (germline): LGHDT, YNNKEL (reference sequence). DNA for the CDR3: TGTGCCAGCAGCCAGAGGTGGCGGGAGAGCACAGATACGCAGTATTTT. Residues: CASSQRWRESTDTQYF.

The CDR3 bases are TGTGCCAGCAGCCAAGAGGACAGGGGGCAAGGGGCAGATACGCAGTATTTT. The encoded protein is CASSQEDRGQGADTQYF. This chain links TRBV3-1 (or the pseudogene TRBV3-2) with TRBJ2-3, with TRBD1 identical over 11 bases. The V and J ends lost 0 bases and 4 bases, in that order; junction bases with no gene match: 6. The CDR3 is made up of 17 amino acids. Germline CDR1 is LGHDT and CDR2 is YNNKEL (reference sequence).

V and J are TRBV10-2 and TRBJ2-1; maybe TRBD1 (7 bases). Trimming took off 6 bases at V and 3 bases at J, with 15 bases between the two ends. CDR1 is WSHSY and CDR2 is SAAADI in the germline V gene. There are 15 residues in the CDR3. CDR3 region: CASREGASDYNEQFF. As DNA, the CDR3 is TGCGCCAGCAGGGAGGGGGCTAGCGACTACAATGAGCAGTTCTTC.

This clone was seen a few times. The rearrangement links TRBV11-2 to TRBJ2-7; D might be TRBD2 (5 bases). Germline V gene sequence: CDR1 SGHAT, CDR2 FQNNGV. Trimming left V 3 bases short and J 3 bases short, with 12 bases between. CDR3 length: 14 residues. The CDR3 region is CASSFLGMYYEQYF. The CDR3 region has the DNA TGTGCCAGCAGCTTCCTCGGGATGTACTACGAGCAGTACTTC.

The rearrangement uses TRBV14 and TRBJ2-7; weak D call: TRBD1 (6 bases). Trimming took 3 bases from V and 5 from J, leaving 20 bases between them. Germline lookup yields CDR1 SGHDN and CDR2 FVKESK. The CDR3 has 16 amino acids. CDR3 sequence reads: CASSQASDSWGHEQYF. The CDR3 bases are TGTGCCAGCAGCCAGGCCTCGGACAGCTGGGGCCACGAGCAGTACTTC.

The J gene is TRBJ2-2, the V gene TRBV11-1; D is uncertain. This CDR3 has 13 residues. Looked up from germline, CDR1 is SGHAT and CDR2 is FQDESV (reference sequence). Trimming pared 5 bases from V and 5 bases from J, leaving 9 bases between. CDR3 in DNA: TGTGCCAGCAGCCGCGATCCAACCGGGGAGCTGTTTTTT. Protein: CASSRDPTGELFF.

The rearrangement links TRBV7-9 to TRBJ1-2; 9 nucleotides align to TRBD1. The trim removed 1 base at V and 4 bases at J, leaving 7 bases unmatched. CDR1 is SEHNR, CDR2 FQNEAQ, per germline (reference sequence). The CDR3 is 16 amino acids. The CDR3 sequence: CASSLGGTGRLYGYTF. CDR3 DNA: TGTGCCAGCAGCTTAGGAGGGACAGGGCGGCTCTATGGCTACACCTTC.

The V call is TRBV7-8, the J call TRBJ2-7, with D perhaps matching TRBD2 (6 bases). This CDR3 contains 13 residues. Trimming stripped 3 bases from V and 4 bases from J, with 10 bases between. CDR1 is SGHVS and CDR2 is FQNEAQ in the germline V gene. CDR3 nucleotides: TGTGCCAGCAGCTTTAACGGGAGATACGAGCAGTACTTC. Protein product: CASSFNGRYEQYF. Based on the CDR3 plus reference TRBV7-8 and TRBJ2-7, the full variable domain is GAGVSQSPRYKVAKRGQDVALRCDPISGHVSLFWYQQALGQGPEFLTYFQNEAQLDKSGLPSDRFFAERPEGSVSTLKIQRTQQEDSAVYLCASSFNGRYEQYFGPGTRLTVT.

This chain joins TRBV6-5 and TRBJ1-2; 10 bases line up with TRBD1. CDR1 is MNHEY and CDR2 is SVGAGI in the germline V gene. The V gene end was trimmed by 2 bases and the J gene end by 6 bases; junction bases not matched to a gene: 6. The CDR3 is made up of 15 amino acids. The CDR3 nucleotides read TGTGCCAGCAGTTACGGTACGGGACAGGGGCATGGCTACACCTTC. Its translation: CASSYGTGQGHGYTF.

V is TRBV3-1 (or the pseudogene TRBV3-2) and J is TRBJ1-1; TRBD1 agrees at 7 bases. After removal of 4 bases from V and 4 bases from J, the junction contained 6 bases not matched to a gene. This CDR3 has 14 amino acids. Germline assignment: CDR1 LGHDT and CDR2 YNNKEL (reference sequence). DNA for the CDR3: TGTGCCAGCAGCCTAACAGGGGATGGCACTGAAGCTTTCTTT. This translates into CASSLTGDGTEAFF.

The J gene is TRBJ2-1, the V gene TRBV5-4; 11 bases fit TRBD1. V was pared by 3 bases and J by 7 bases, with 6 bases of the junction left unmatched. The length of the CDR3 is 15 residues. Looked up from germline, CDR1 is SGHNT and CDR2 is YYREEE (reference sequence). The CDR3 is CASSSGTGGRNEQFF. CDR3 bases: TGTGCCAGCAGCTCTGGGACAGGGGGTCGGAATGAGCAGTTCTTC.

The chain combines TRBV18 with TRBJ2-5, with a tentative D call TRBD2 (6 bases). Germline V gene lookup returns CDR1 KGHSH and CDR2 LQKENI. The CDR3 is 14 amino acids. V gave up 0 bases and J gave up 5 bases, with 10 bases separating them. The CDR3 sequence: CASSPPGGTETQYF. CDR3 nucleotides: TGTGCCAGCTCACCACCGGGAGGTACGGAGACCCAGTACTTC.

The chain has TRBV12-3 or TRBV12-4 and TRBJ1-2, with 7 bases aligning to TRBD1. CDR3 length: 13 amino acids. J lost 6 bases, V lost 3 bases, and 4 bases had no gene match. The CDR3 here is CASSLYRGDGYTF. DNA for the CDR3: TGTGCCAGCAGTTTGTACAGGGGAGATGGCTACACCTTC.

The V gene is TRBV9, the J gene TRBJ2-1; tentative D call: TRBD2 (6 bases). CDR1 and CDR2 from the germline V gene are SGDLS and YYNGEE. With 0 bases removed from V and 5 bases from J, the gap between germline ends came to 12 bases. The CDR3 has 15 residues. CDR3 DNA sequence: TGTGCCAGCAGCGTAGAGGGGACTGTCCACAATGAGCAGTTCTTC. This sequence encodes CASSVEGTVHNEQFF.

V is TRBV5-6 and J is TRBJ2-7; the match to TRBD2 covers 9 bases. This CDR3 is 14 amino acids long. Per the germline V gene, CDR1 is SGHDT and CDR2 is YYEEEE. V dropped 4 bases and J dropped 4; count of bases not matched to a gene: 6. The CDR3 here is CASSAGTSIYEQYF. The CDR3 region has the DNA TGTGCCAGCAGCGCCGGGACTAGCATTTACGAGCAGTACTTC.

The chain is built from TRBV20-1 and TRBJ2-7; tentative D call: TRBD1 (5 bases). Trimming pared 5 bases from V and 4 bases from J, leaving 9 bases between. Germline CDR1 DFQATT, CDR2 SNEGSKA (reference sequence). The CDR3 runs to 11 residues. The CDR3 sequence is CSAPDNYEQYF. The CDR3 DNA reads as TGCAGTGCTCCGGACAATTACGAGCAGTACTTC.

This clone was found once. The chain's CDR3 is CASSPSETGLEQFF. CDR3 nucleotide sequence: TGTGCCAGCAGCCCATCGGAAACAGGGCTTGAGCAGTTCTTC. The chain employs TRBV7-2 and TRBJ2-1; tentatively, D is TRBD1 (6 bases). The V gene lost 5 bases and the J gene lost 9 bases, with 17 bases spanning the gap. Per the germline V gene, CDR1 is SGHTA and CDR2 is FQGNSA. The CDR3 is 14 residues long. Together with reference TRBV7-2 and TRBJ2-1, the CDR3 gives the full variable domain: GAGVSQSPSNKVTEKGKDVELRCDPISGHTALYWYRQSLGQGLEFLIYFQGNSAPDKSGLPSDRFSAERTGGSVSTLTIQRTQQEDSAVYLCASSPSETGLEQFFGPGTRLTVL.

The rearrangement links TRBV5-5 to TRBJ2-5; 7 nucleotides line up with TRBD1. CDR3 length: 14 residues. Trimming at V came to 4 bases and at J to 5 bases, leaving 8 bases not matched to a gene. Germline-derived CDR1 and CDR2 are SGHKS and YYEKEE (reference sequence). This chain's CDR3 is CASSPRTGQETQYF. In DNA form, the CDR3 reads TGTGCCAGCAGCCCCCGGACAGGACAGGAGACCCAGTACTTC.